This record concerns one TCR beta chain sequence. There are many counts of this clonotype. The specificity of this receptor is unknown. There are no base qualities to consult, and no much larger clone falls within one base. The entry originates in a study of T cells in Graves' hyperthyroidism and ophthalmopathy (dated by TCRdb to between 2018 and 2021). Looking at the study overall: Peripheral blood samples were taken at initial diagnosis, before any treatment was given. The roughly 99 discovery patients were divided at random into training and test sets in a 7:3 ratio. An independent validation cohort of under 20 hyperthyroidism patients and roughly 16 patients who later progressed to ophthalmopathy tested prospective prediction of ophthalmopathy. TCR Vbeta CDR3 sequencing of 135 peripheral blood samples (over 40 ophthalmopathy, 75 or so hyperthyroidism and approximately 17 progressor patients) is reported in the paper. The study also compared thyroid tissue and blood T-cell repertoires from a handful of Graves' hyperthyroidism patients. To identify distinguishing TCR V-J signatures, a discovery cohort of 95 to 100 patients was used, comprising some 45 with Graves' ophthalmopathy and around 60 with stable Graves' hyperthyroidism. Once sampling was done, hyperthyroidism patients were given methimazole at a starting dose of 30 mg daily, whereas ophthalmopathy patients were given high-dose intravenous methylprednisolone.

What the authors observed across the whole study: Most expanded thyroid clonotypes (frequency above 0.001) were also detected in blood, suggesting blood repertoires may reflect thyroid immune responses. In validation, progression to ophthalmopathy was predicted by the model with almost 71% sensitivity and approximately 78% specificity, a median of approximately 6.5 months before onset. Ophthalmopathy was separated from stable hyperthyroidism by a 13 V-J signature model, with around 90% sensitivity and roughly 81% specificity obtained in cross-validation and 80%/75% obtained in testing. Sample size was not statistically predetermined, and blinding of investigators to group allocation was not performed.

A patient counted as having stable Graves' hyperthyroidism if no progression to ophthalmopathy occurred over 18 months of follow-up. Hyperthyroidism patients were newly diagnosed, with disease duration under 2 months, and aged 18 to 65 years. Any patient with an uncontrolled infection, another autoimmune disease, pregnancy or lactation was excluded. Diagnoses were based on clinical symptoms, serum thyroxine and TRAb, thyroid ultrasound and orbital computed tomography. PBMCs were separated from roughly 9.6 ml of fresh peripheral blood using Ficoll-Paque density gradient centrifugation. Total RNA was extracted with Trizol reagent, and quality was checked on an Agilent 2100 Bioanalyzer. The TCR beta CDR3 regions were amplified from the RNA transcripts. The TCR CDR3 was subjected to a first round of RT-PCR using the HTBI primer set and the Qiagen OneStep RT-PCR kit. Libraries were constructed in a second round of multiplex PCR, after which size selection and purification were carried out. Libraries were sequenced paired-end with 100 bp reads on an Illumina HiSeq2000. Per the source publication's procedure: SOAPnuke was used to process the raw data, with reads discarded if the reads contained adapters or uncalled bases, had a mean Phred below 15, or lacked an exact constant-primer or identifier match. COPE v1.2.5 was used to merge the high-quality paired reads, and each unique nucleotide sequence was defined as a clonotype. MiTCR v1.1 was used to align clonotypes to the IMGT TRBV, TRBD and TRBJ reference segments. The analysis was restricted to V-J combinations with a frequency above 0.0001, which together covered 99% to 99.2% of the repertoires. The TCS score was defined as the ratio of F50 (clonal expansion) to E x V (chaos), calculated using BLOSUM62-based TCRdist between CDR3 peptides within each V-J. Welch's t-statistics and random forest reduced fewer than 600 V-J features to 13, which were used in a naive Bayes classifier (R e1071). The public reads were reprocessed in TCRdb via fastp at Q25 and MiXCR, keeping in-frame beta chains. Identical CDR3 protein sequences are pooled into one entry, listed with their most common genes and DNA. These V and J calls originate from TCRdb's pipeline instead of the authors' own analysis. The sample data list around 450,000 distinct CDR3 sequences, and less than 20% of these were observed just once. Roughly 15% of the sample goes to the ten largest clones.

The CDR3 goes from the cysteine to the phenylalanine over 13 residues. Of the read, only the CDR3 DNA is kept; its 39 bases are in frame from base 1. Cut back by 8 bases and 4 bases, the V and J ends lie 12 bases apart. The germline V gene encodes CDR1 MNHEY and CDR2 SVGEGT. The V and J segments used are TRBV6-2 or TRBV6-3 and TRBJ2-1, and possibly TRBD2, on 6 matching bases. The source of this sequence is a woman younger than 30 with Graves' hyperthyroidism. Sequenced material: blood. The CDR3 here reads CASSPGGYNEQFF. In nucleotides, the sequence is TGTGCCAGCTCACCAGGAGGGTACAATGAGCAGTTCTTC.